Listed below are T cell receptor beta chains from one sample, sequenced in a study of T cells in Graves' hyperthyroidism and ophthalmopathy. TCRdb independently ran MiXCR on the multiplex PCR reads; one entry per CDR3 protein. The table records a few hundred thousand distinct CDR3 sequences, roughly 15% of them present only once. Source material: blood. Receptor source: a woman aged 18-29 years with Graves' ophthalmopathy. CDR3s include the opening cysteine and the closing phenylalanine or tryptophan. D genes are given only for firm matches. For some rows the clone size is stated as once, few or many, or as a class when expanded; others skip it.

D	length	J	size	V	CDR3	DNA
NA	11	TRBJ2-2	many	TRBV28	CASSVMKELFF	TGTGCCAGCTCCGTTATGAAGGAGCTGTTTTTT
NA	15	TRBJ2-1	NA	TRBV19	CASRRGGSSYNEQFF	TGTGCCAGTAGAAGGGGCGGCAGCTCCTACAATGAGCAGTTCTTC
TRBD2	19	TRBJ2-1	many	TRBV11-2	CASSLEYGTSGASYNEQFF	TGTGCCAGCAGCTTAGAATACGGGACTAGCGGGGCTTCCTACAATGAGCAGTTCTTC
TRBD2	16	TRBJ2-1	many	TRBV12-3/TRBV12-4	CASSFSLAGVGNEQFF	TGTGCCAGCAGCTTTAGCTTAGCGGGAGTAGGTAATGAGCAGTTCTTC
NA	17	TRBJ1-2	few	TRBV4-1	CASSQDNRARTSYGYTF	TGCGCCAGCAGCCAAGATAACAGGGCCCGAACCAGCTATGGCTACACCTTC
NA	15	TRBJ2-2	NA	TRBV4-1	CASSQSGAGTGELFF	TGCGCCAGCAGCCAATCAGGGGCGGGCACCGGGGAGCTGTTTTTT
NA	14	TRBJ2-1	NA	TRBV2	CASSESGLYNEQFF	TGTGCCAGCAGTGAAAGCGGGCTCTACAATGAGCAGTTCTTC
NA	15	TRBJ1-1	NA	TRBV7-2	CASSLAGHPNTEAFF	TGTGCCAGCAGCTTAGCGGGACACCCGAACACTGAAGCTTTCTTT
TRBD1	14	TRBJ1-2	many	TRBV10-3	CAIAETGGSYGYTF	TGTGCCATCGCTGAGACAGGGGGGTCCTATGGCTACACCTTC
NA	13	TRBJ2-1	few	TRBV7-2	CASSSSGDLEQFF	TGTGCCAGCAGCTCGTCGGGGGATCTTGAGCAGTTCTTC
TRBD1	15	TRBJ1-2	many	TRBV5-6	CASTHTGTGTGGYTF	TGTGCCAGCACCCATACCGGGACAGGGACGGGAGGCTACACCTTC
NA	15	TRBJ2-7	many	TRBV7-2	CASSTTDGSSYEQYF	TGTGCCAGCAGCACCACAGACGGGAGCTCCTACGAGCAGTACTTC
NA	17	TRBJ2-3	few	TRBV15	CATSREAPGRSTDTQYF	TGTGCCACCAGCAGAGAGGCCCCCGGGCGCAGCACAGATACGCAGTATTTT
NA	12	TRBJ1-1	many	TRBV6-1	CASRALNTEAFF	TGTGCCAGCAGGGCCCTGAACACTGAAGCTTTCTTT
TRBD2	15	TRBJ2-2	many	TRBV30	CAWSLTGGRTGELFF	TGTGCCTGGAGTTTGACGGGGGGGCGCACCGGGGAGCTGTTTTTT
NA	16	TRBJ2-1	many	TRBV7-3	CASSLTGGTTYNEQFF	TGTGCCAGCAGCTTAACGGGGGGTACCACCTACAATGAGCAGTTCTTC
TRBD1	13	TRBJ1-1	many	TRBV4-1	CASSQTGYTEAFF	TGCGCCAGCAGCCAGACAGGGTACACTGAAGCTTTCTTT
TRBD1	17	TRBJ1-3	few	TRBV11-2	CASSLEWPGGTGNTIYF	TGTGCCAGCAGCTTAGAGTGGCCAGGGGGAACCGGAAACACCATATATTTT
NA	15	TRBJ1-2	NA	TRBV5-1	CASSSMPGSAGGYTF	TGCGCCAGCAGCTCCATGCCGGGGTCCGCCGGGGGCTACACCTTC
TRBD1	13	TRBJ1-5	few	TRBV19	CASSRQGGSSQHF	TGTGCCAGTTCTCGACAGGGGGGATCGTCCCAGCATTTT
TRBD1	15	TRBJ2-2	NA	TRBV18	CASSLATGMTGELFF	TGTGCCAGCTCATTAGCGACAGGGATGACCGGGGAGCTGTTTTTT
NA	13	TRBJ1-1	few	TRBV14	CASSQAEASEAFF	TGTGCCAGCAGCCAAGCTGAGGCCTCCGAAGCTTTCTTT
TRBD1	16	TRBJ2-2	many	TRBV5-1	CASSLEGQGGTGELFF	TGCGCCAGCAGCTTGGAGGGACAGGGCGGCACCGGGGAGCTGTTTTTT
NA	14	TRBJ2-1	NA	TRBV2	CASSDSIGSNEQFF	TGTGCCAGCAGTGACTCGATAGGTAGCAATGAGCAGTTCTTC
NA	14	TRBJ1-1	many	TRBV28	CASSLFQGNTEAFF	TGTGCCAGCAGTTTATTTCAGGGGAACACTGAAGCTTTCTTT
NA	15	TRBJ2-7	NA	TRBV9	CASSVRPDPRYEQYF	TGTGCCAGCAGCGTTAGACCCGACCCAAGGTACGAGCAGTACTTC
NA	15	TRBJ2-1	few	TRBV7-9	CASSLVRGLPNEQFF	TGTGCCAGCAGCTTAGTTCGGGGGCTGCCCAATGAGCAGTTCTTC
TRBD2	15	TRBJ2-5	NA	TRBV6-4	CASSYAWTSGETQYF	TGTGCCAGCAGTTACGCCTGGACTAGCGGGGAGACCCAGTACTTC
TRBD2	13	TRBJ2-1	NA	TRBV10-3	CAISESEVAGTFF	TGTGCCATCAGTGAGTCGGAGGTAGCGGGGACGTTCTTC
NA	13	TRBJ1-1	many	TRBV15	CATSRDPGGEAFF	TGTGCCACCAGCAGAGACCCGGGGGGTGAAGCTTTCTTT
TRBD2	16	TRBJ2-2	few	TRBV6-1	CASRPSSGRYTGELFF	TGTGCCAGTCGACCATCTAGCGGTCGGTACACCGGGGAGCTGTTTTTT
NA	14	TRBJ1-1	many	TRBV6-1	CASSSRVMNTEAFF	TGTGCCAGCAGTTCCCGGGTCATGAACACTGAAGCTTTCTTT
NA	14	TRBJ2-6	few	TRBV11-1	CASSWGNGANVLTF	TGTGCCAGCAGCTGGGGAAACGGGGCCAACGTCCTGACTTTC
NA	16	TRBJ1-5	NA	TRBV12-3/TRBV12-4	CAGSPSPGLKDQPQHF	TGTGCCGGCAGTCCCTCACCGGGACTCAAAGATCAGCCCCAGCATTTT
NA	15	TRBJ2-1	many	TRBV4-2	CASSPRGESYNEQFF	TGTGCCAGCAGCCCGAGGGGGGAGAGCTACAATGAGCAGTTCTTC
NA	13	TRBJ1-2	few	TRBV7-9	CASSPPGYYGYTF	TGTGCCAGCAGCCCACCGGGTTACTATGGCTACACCTTC
NA	16	TRBJ2-7	many	TRBV7-6	CASSPDVGRGYYEQYF	TGTGCCAGCAGCCCCGACGTGGGTCGCGGTTACTACGAGCAGTACTTC
NA	14	TRBJ1-1	many	TRBV5-1	CASSLVPQDTEAFF	TGCGCCAGCAGCTTGGTTCCCCAAGACACTGAAGCTTTCTTT
NA	18	TRBJ1-5	NA	TRBV19	CASSMGAGHYRSNQPQHF	TGTGCCAGTAGTATGGGGGCAGGGCATTATAGAAGCAATCAGCCCCAGCATTTT
NA	13	TRBJ1-1	many	TRBV20-1	CSAWAEVNTEAFF	TGCAGTGCCTGGGCAGAAGTTAACACTGAAGCTTTCTTT
TRBD1	15	TRBJ1-4	NA	TRBV30	CAWSVVGTGFEKLFF	TGTGCCTGGAGTGTGGTCGGGACAGGGTTTGAAAAACTGTTTTTT